This is a list of T cell receptor beta chains from one sample in a study of T-cell reconstitution after alpha-beta-depleted transplantation in children. MiXCR, run by TCRdb on the PCR reads, gives a single entry per CDR3 protein. The data show some 310,000 distinct CDR3 sequences, around 20% seen once. Here the sequenced sample was PBMCs, mostly from graft donor cells, taken 180 days after TCRalphabeta/CD19-depleted stem cell transplant. The source of these receptors is a male patient aged 10-17 years who had a stem cell transplant for acute lymphoblastic leukemia, so the T cells may come from the graft donor. The CDR3 runs from the conserved cysteine through the conserved F or W. D genes are given only for firm matches. Rows may omit the clone size; those that give it use once, few, many or a size class.

J,V,size,D,DNA,CDR3
TRBJ2-3,TRBV3-1,NA,TRBD2,TGTGCCAGCAGCCAAGAAGCGGGGGGACTCACAGATACGCAGTATTTT,CASSQEAGGLTDTQYF
TRBJ2-7,TRBV20-1,few,TRBD2,TGCAGTGCTAGTAAGGTTAGCGGGAACTACGAGCAGTACTTC,CSASKVSGNYEQYF
TRBJ2-5,TRBV7-8,few,TRBD2,TGTGCCAGCGGTCCTCGGGTGATGGGGGGGAAGACCCAGTACTTC,CASGPRVMGGKTQYF
TRBJ2-3,TRBV6-5,NA,TRBD1,TGTGCCAGCAGTTACGGCCTTAGCAGGGGGTGGACGACAGATACGCAGTATTTT,CASSYGLSRGWTTDTQYF
TRBJ1-5,TRBV7-2,few,NA,TGTGCCAGCAGTCCCGGACAGCCCTCGAATCAGCCCCAGCATTTT,CASSPGQPSNQPQHF
TRBJ2-5,TRBV10-3,few,NA,TGTGCCATCAGTGGACGATCTCAAGAGACCCAGTACTTC,CAISGRSQETQYF
TRBJ2-5,TRBV4-1,NA,TRBD1,TGCGCCAGCAGCCAAGGTTACAGGGGCCAAGAGACCCAGTACTTC,CASSQGYRGQETQYF
TRBJ2-7,TRBV5-6,few,TRBD2,TGTGCCAGCAGCTCGGGACTAGCGGGAACTAATGACCCCTACGAGCAGTACTTC,CASSSGLAGTNDPYEQYF
TRBJ2-7,TRBV7-6,NA,NA,TGTGCCAGCAGCTTAGGCGAGATCCTCTACGAGCAGTACTTC,CASSLGEILYEQYF
TRBJ2-7,TRBV6-5,NA,TRBD1,TGTGCCAGCAGTTATGACAGGGGAGTTGCCTACGAGCAGTACTTC,CASSYDRGVAYEQYF
TRBJ2-7,TRBV5-1,NA,TRBD1,TGCGCCAGCCAGGCGACAGGGGCCTACGAGCAGTACTTC,CASQATGAYEQYF
TRBJ1-2,TRBV12-3/TRBV12-4,NA,TRBD1,TGTGCCAGCAGTTTAGCGATGCAGGGGGAATATGGCTACACCTTC,CASSLAMQGEYGYTF
TRBJ2-7,TRBV9,few,TRBD1,TGTGCCAGCAGCAAGGGACAGGGGACCTCCTACGAGCAGTACTTC,CASSKGQGTSYEQYF
TRBJ2-2,TRBV27,few,TRBD2,TGTGCCAGCAGTTCTCGACTAGCCTGGGGCGGGGAGCTGTTTTTT,CASSSRLAWGGELFF
TRBJ1-6,TRBV20-1,NA,NA,TGCAGTGCCCCGCGGAGGGGGTTTAATTCACCCCTCCACTTT,CSAPRRGFNSPLHF
TRBJ2-3,TRBV20-1,NA,NA,TGCAGTGCTAGAGATTTTCGGGGGGCCTCCACAGATACGCAGTATTTT,CSARDFRGASTDTQYF
TRBJ1-2,TRBV6-5,few,NA,TGTGCCAGCAGTTACCTCTCGGCGGCGCAAATCTATGGCTACACCTTC,CASSYLSAAQIYGYTF
TRBJ1-1,TRBV30,few,NA,TGTGCCTGGAGTGTAAGTCCTCGAACGACGGCTTTCTTT,CAWSVSPRTTAFF
TRBJ2-7,TRBV10-2,many,NA,TGCGCCAGCAGACTCACAGCAGACTACGAGCAGTACTTC,CASRLTADYEQYF
TRBJ2-3,TRBV5-1,NA,NA,TGCGCCAGCAGCTTGGAGCGGGTTGACACAGATACGCAGTATTTT,CASSLERVDTDTQYF
TRBJ1-5,TRBV20-1,many,TRBD1,TGCAGTGTCAGGCAGGGGGCTCAGCCCCAGCATTTT,CSVRQGAQPQHF
TRBJ1-3,TRBV5-5,NA,TRBD1,TGTGCCAGCAGCTCACCGGGACAGCTGTACTCTGGAAACACCATATATTTT,CASSSPGQLYSGNTIYF
TRBJ2-1,TRBV3-1,NA,NA,TGTGCCAGCAGCCCCGGACAGTACAATGAGCAGTTCTTC,CASSPGQYNEQFF
TRBJ2-7,TRBV12-3/TRBV12-4,NA,NA,TGTGCCAGCAGTTTCCCCATCTACGAGCAGTACTTC,CASSFPIYEQYF
TRBJ1-2,TRBV27,NA,NA,TGTGCCAGCAGTTTAGGCGGGGTTCCTGACTATGGCTACACCTTC,CASSLGGVPDYGYTF
TRBJ2-7,TRBV20-1,NA,TRBD2,TGCAGTGCTACCCAACTAGCGGGAGTCTCCTACGAGCAGTACTTC,CSATQLAGVSYEQYF
TRBJ2-1,TRBV5-1,many,NA,TGCGCCAGCAGCCGAGTGGGCCACAATGAGCAGTTCTTC,CASSRVGHNEQFF
TRBJ1-6,TRBV7-3,NA,NA,TGTGCCAGCAGCTTAGCAGGGAGAAGTAATTCACCCCTCCACTTT,CASSLAGRSNSPLHF
TRBJ2-7,TRBV6-5,NA,NA,TGTGCCAGCAGTTACTCGAGAGAGATTCTTGGCGAGCAGTACTTC,CASSYSREILGEQYF
TRBJ1-2,TRBV27,NA,NA,TGTGCCAGCAGTTTTGTTGGGTTCTATGGCTACACCTTC,CASSFVGFYGYTF